This entry features one TCR beta chain sequence. Its antigen is unknown. V lost 5 bases, J lost 13 bases, and 10 bases stayed unmatched. Looked up from germline, CDR1 is SGHNT and CDR2 is YYREEE (reference sequence). CDR3 size: 15 residues. Clones were read by immunoSEQ multiplex PCR, and TCRdb kept only the in-frame ones, dropping some. The sample includes more than 60,000 clones, 85% of them seen just once. This sample was included in a study of OX40 agonist ivuxolimab in advanced cancers. For the study at large: While on treatment, patients had intravenous ivuxolimab at 0.01 to 10 mg/kg every 2 weeks.

Notes on the study in general: Antigens targeted by the expanded peripheral T cells were not determined. The mean number of expanded clones was higher in CD8+ T cells than in CD4+. At doses 0.1 to 3.0 mg/kg, CD4+ and CD8+ clones expanded.

This specimen was CD4+ or CD8+ T cells sorted from blood, taken in a trial of the OX40 agonist ivuxolimab. The chain couples TRBV5-4 to TRBJ2-3; 16 bases line up with TRBD2. This receptor was identified in an adult with an advanced solid tumor such as melanoma, head and neck, liver or kidney cancer. Here the CDR3 reads CASSYAGTSGGAKYF. CDR3 DNA: TGTGCCAGCAGTTATGCCGGGACTAGCGGGGGGGCAAAGTATTTT.